These 25 T cell receptor beta chains share one sample of origin, sequenced in a study of long-term antiretroviral therapy in people with HIV. Running of the v3.0 immunoSEQ assay took place at survey level. Some clones are missing from TCRdb's copy, which holds only in-frame ones; the method was immunoSEQ multiplex PCR. The table records 35,000 or so clones, approximately 85% of them present only once. The specimen was unsorted PBMCs, collected roughly 2.9 years before starting antiretroviral therapy. The receptor source for this set is a woman under 40 with HIV.

The chain carries TRBV27 and TRBJ2-7, with TRBD1 matching 7 bases. CDR1 MNHEY and CDR2 SMNVEV come from the germline V gene (reference sequence). The CDR3 sequence is 14 residues long. J was trimmed by 5 bases and V by 7 bases; bases with no gene match: 11. DNA of the CDR3: TGTGCCAGCAAAGTTCCAGGGGGTCTCAACGAGCAGTACTTC. Translated: CASKVPGGLNEQYF.

Comments on this clone: This sample also contains other DNA sequences that code for the same CDR3. The V gene is TRBV14, the J gene TRBJ1-1; no firm D call. The germline gives CDR1 SGHDN, CDR2 FVKESK. This CDR3 comprises 14 residues. V shed 1 base and J shed 3 bases, with 9 bases lying between them. As DNA, the CDR3 is TGTGCCAGCAGCCAAGCCGGCAGGTACACTGAAGCTTTCTTT. Amino acids: CASSQAGRYTEAFF.

J is TRBJ2-1 and V is TRBV6-1; 10 nucleotides agree with TRBD2. The V gene end was trimmed by 3 bases and the J gene end by 0 bases; junction bases not matched to a gene: 14. Germline lookup yields CDR1 MNHNS and CDR2 SASEGT. The CDR3 loop spans 20 amino acids. The CDR3 coding sequence is TGTGCCAGCAGTGATACCCCTTTAGCGGGGGGATGGAGCTCCTACAATGAGCAGTTCTTC. It codes for CASSDTPLAGGWSSYNEQFF.

V usage is TRBV6-1 and J usage is TRBJ1-5, with no clear D. The CDR3 runs to 16 residues. Trimming removed 2 bases at V and 4 bases at J, with 15 bases between. Germline V CDR1 and CDR2: MNHNS, SASEGT. The CDR3 coding sequence is TGTGCCAGCAGTGAATACTTGGGATCCAGAAATCAGCCCCAGCATTTT. It is translated as CASSEYLGSRNQPQHF.

This chain joins TRBV11-2 and TRBJ2-7; TRBD1 aligns across 9 bases. After removal of 4 bases from V and 5 bases from J, the junction contained 6 bases not matched to a gene. The CDR3 contains 14 residues. Germline V gene data show CDR1 as SGHAT and CDR2 as FQNNGV. The CDR3 nucleotides read TGTGCCAGCAGCTCGGGACAGGGTGTCGACGAGCAGTACTTC. As protein: CASSSGQGVDEQYF. The variable domain in full, with the rest retrieved from reference TRBV11-2 and TRBJ2-7, is EAGVAQSPRYKIIEKRQSVAFWCNPISGHATLYWYQQILGQGPKLLIQFQNNGVVDDSQLPKDRFSAERLKGVDSTLKIQPAKLEDSAVYLCASSSGQGVDEQYFGPGTRLTVT.

J is TRBJ2-3 and V is TRBV7-2, with D perhaps TRBD2 (6 bases). Germline CDR1 SGHTA, CDR2 FQGNSA. V was clipped by 6 bases and J by 1 base, with 17 bases between them. The CDR3 has 16 residues. This chain's CDR3 is CASSPIGGYGTDTQYF. For the CDR3, the DNA is TGTGCCAGCAGTCCGATTGGGGGGTACGGCACAGATACGCAGTATTTT.

The CDR3 region has the DNA TGTGCCAGCAGGTCAAGGGGCTACACTGAAGCTTTCTTT. Its protein is CASRSRGYTEAFF. V is TRBV6-1 and J is TRBJ1-1, with a possible D match to TRBD1 (5 bases). V shed 6 bases and J shed 3 bases, with 11 bases lying between them. Germline CDR1 and CDR2: MNHNS and SASEGT. The CDR3 is made up of 13 amino acids.

The chain links TRBV9 to TRBJ1-2; D unresolved. CDR1 is SGDLS, CDR2 YYNGEE, per germline. The CDR3 spans 12 residues. Deletions cut 3 bases from V and 8 bases from J, with 11 bases between. DNA of the CDR3: TGTGCCAGCAGCGATCGCGGGCTAGGCTACACCTTC. Amino acid sequence: CASSDRGLGYTF.

The chain carries TRBV9 and TRBJ2-1, with a possible D match to TRBD1 (6 bases). Looked up from germline, CDR1 is SGDLS and CDR2 is YYNGEE. V dropped 3 bases and J dropped 6 bases, with 22 bases sitting between them. The CDR3 totals 17 residues. CDR3 in DNA: TGTGCCAGCAGCGGAGAATCAGGACAGAGCCGCTTCAATGAGCAGTTCTTC. Amino acid sequence: CASSGESGQSRFNEQFF. The full variable domain, completed using reference TRBV9 and TRBJ2-1, is DSGVTQTPKHLITATGQRVTLRCSPRSGDLSVYWYQQSLDQGLQFLIQYYNGEERAKGNILERFSAQQFPDLHSELNLSSLELGDSALYFCASSGESGQSRFNEQFFGPGTRLTVL.

This chain connects TRBV7-6 to TRBJ1-1; the D is unclear. Germline-derived CDR1 and CDR2 are SGHVS and FNYEAQ. This CDR3 is built from 14 residues. The ends were cut back, 2 bases at V and 1 base at J, with 8 bases in the middle. The CDR3 nucleotides read TGTGCCAGCAGCTTAATCGGCAGGAACACTGAAGCTTTCTTT. As protein: CASSLIGRNTEAFF. The full variable domain, rest sourced from reference TRBV7-6 and TRBJ1-1, is GAGVSQSPRYKVTKRGQDVALRCDPISGHVSLYWYRQALGQGPEFLTYFNYEAQQDKSGLPNDRFSAERPEGSISTLTIQRTEQRDSAMYRCASSLIGRNTEAFFGQGTRLTVV.

V usage is TRBV21-1 and J usage is TRBJ2-3; TRBD2 is the table's D call and was not checked against the DNA. TRBV21-1 is deemed a pseudogene. CDR3 length: 17 residues. CDR3 protein: CASSKERRGHGTDTQYF. CDR3 in DNA: TGTGCCAGCAGCAAAGAAAGGCGGGGGCACGGCACAGATACGCAGTATTTT.

J is TRBJ1-5 and V is TRBV5-1; 8 bases align to TRBD1. The J segment lost 3 bases and the V segment lost 0 bases, leaving 5 bases of the junction unmatched. This CDR3 contains 16 residues. Germline CDR1 SGHRS, CDR2 YFSETQ. CDR3 loop: CASSLEAGGLNQPQHF. The CDR3 DNA reads TGCGCCAGCAGCTTGGAGGCAGGGGGCCTCAATCAGCCCCAGCATTTT. The full variable domain, its missing parts supplied by reference TRBV5-1 and TRBJ1-5, is KAGVTQTPRYLIKTRGQQVTLSCSPISGHRSVSWYQQTPGQGLQFLFEYFSETQRNKGNFPGRFSGRQFSNSRSEMNVSTLELGDSALYLCASSLEAGGLNQPQHFGDGTRLSIL.

Only one count was recorded for this clone. The rearrangement joins TRBV10-1 to TRBJ2-7; 9 bases map to TRBD2. Germline assignment: CDR1 WNHNN and CDR2 SYGVQD (reference sequence). This CDR3 is 17 amino acids long. The V gene end was trimmed by 0 bases and the J gene end by 3 bases; junction bases not matched to a gene: 9. The DNA of the CDR3 is TGCGCCAGCAGTGAGTCGTACCAGCGGGGGGTGAACTACGAGCAGTACGTC. This sequence encodes CASSESYQRGVNYEQYV.

The V call is TRBV27, the J call TRBJ2-2; D is ambiguous. The CDR3 is made up of 12 amino acids. Germline lookup yields CDR1 MNHEY and CDR2 SMNVEV (reference sequence). The ends were cut back, 5 bases at V and 4 bases at J, with 5 bases in the middle. CDR3 sequence reads: CASSPTTGELFF. The CDR3, as DNA: TGTGCCAGCAGTCCGACCACCGGGGAGCTGTTTTTT.

The rearrangement links TRBV10-3 to TRBJ1-4; tentatively, D is TRBD1 (5 bases). The V gene's germline CDR1 is ENHRY and CDR2 SYGVKD. This CDR3 is built from 20 residues. Between the trimmed V and J ends, which lost 4 bases and 2 bases, there was a span of 26 bases. CDR3 DNA: TGTGCCATCAGTGGTTGGATTCGGGGACCAAGAGGTACGACTAATGAAAAACTGTTTTTT. Amino acids: CAISGWIRGPRGTTNEKLFF.

The V and J genes are TRBV14 and TRBJ2-5; 8 nucleotides agree with TRBD2. The germline V gene has CDR1 SGHDN and CDR2 FVKESK. The CDR3 has 18 amino acids. With 5 bases clipped from V and 7 bases from J, the junction kept 21 bases outside the gene matches. Written as DNA, the CDR3 is TGTGCCAGCAGCTTCCGTCGCCCAGCGGGGGCCCCTGGGGGGACCCAGTACTTC. It specifies CASSFRRPAGAPGGTQYF.

The chain employs TRBV25-1 and TRBJ2-2, with D possibly TRBD2 on 6 matching bases. Germline assignment: CDR1 MGHDK and CDR2 SYGVNS. The CDR3 has 14 residues. V was clipped by 3 bases and J by 3 bases, with 8 bases between them. The CDR3 loop reads CASSEGGDTGELFF. In DNA form, the CDR3 reads TGTGCCAGCAGTGAGGGAGGAGACACCGGGGAGCTGTTTTTT.

This clone was picked up one time. The J gene is TRBJ1-6, the V gene TRBV19; TRBD1 agrees at 7 bases. J gave up 11 bases and V 5 bases, and 9 bases lay outside the gene matches. This CDR3 has 14 amino acids. Germline V gene sequence: CDR1 LNHDA, CDR2 SQIVND (reference sequence). The CDR3 loop reads CASSPTDRRAPLHF. Written as DNA, the CDR3 is TGTGCCAGTAGTCCCACGGACAGGAGGGCACCCCTCCACTTT.

This clone appeared once. The chain employs TRBV30 and TRBJ1-2; D not resolved. Between the trimmed V and J ends, which lost 1 base and 4 bases, there was a span of 7 bases. The CDR3 covers 12 residues. Germline V CDR1 and CDR2: GTSNPN, SVGIG (reference sequence). CDR3 coding DNA: TGTGCCTGGAGTGCCACCTCCTATGGCTACACCTTC. This sequence encodes CAWSATSYGYTF.

The chain couples TRBV7-9 to TRBJ2-3, with D perhaps given as TRBD1 or TRBD2 (5 bases each). Trimming shortened V by 6 bases and J by 1 base, and 23 bases separated the two germline ends. The CDR3 is made up of 18 amino acids. CDR1 is SEHNR and CDR2 is FQNEAQ in the germline V gene (reference sequence). CDR3 residues: CASSQHSEGRLGTDTQYF. CDR3 nucleotide sequence: TGTGCCAGCAGTCAACATAGCGAGGGACGGCTCGGCACAGATACGCAGTATTTT.

The chain joins TRBV2 to TRBJ1-6, with TRBD1 matching 8 bases. V lost 6 bases to trimming and J lost 7 bases; unmatched junction nucleotides: 11. CDR1 and CDR2 from the germline V gene are SNHLY and FYNNEI. CDR3 length equals 16 residues. Written as DNA, the CDR3 is TGTGCCAGCAGGAGTGGACAGGGTCTGACCAATTCACCCCTCCACTTT. Amino acid sequence: CASRSGQGLTNSPLHF.

V usage is TRBV6-6 and J usage is TRBJ1-5, with a possible D match to TRBD1 (6 bases). The V and J ends lost 6 bases and 7 bases respectively, with 13 bases between them. CDR3 length: 13 residues. The V gene's germline CDR1 is MNHNY and CDR2 SVGAGI (reference sequence). The CDR3 nucleotides read TGTGCCAGCAGGGACAGTGGGGGGCAGCCCCAGCATTTT. Translation gives CASRDSGGQPQHF.

The J gene is TRBJ2-1, the V gene TRBV4-1; the match to TRBD2 covers 10 bases. CDR3 length: 16 amino acids. Trimming cost V 0 bases and J 7 bases; bases outside gene matches: 6. Germline CDR1 is MGHRA and CDR2 is YSYEKL. The CDR3 nucleotides are TGCGCCAGCAGCCAAGAGGCGCTAGCGGGGGTGAATGAGCAGTTCTTC. It codes for CASSQEALAGVNEQFF.

The chain is built from TRBV9 and TRBJ2-3; D is unclear. V dropped 0 bases and J dropped 4 bases, with 12 bases sitting between them. Per the germline V gene, CDR1 is SGDLS and CDR2 is YYNGEE. The CDR3 has 15 amino acids. CDR3 sequence (DNA): TGTGCCAGCAGCGTAGGGAATGTGGACGCAGATACGCAGTATTTT. Translated: CASSVGNVDADTQYF.

V and J are TRBV9 and TRBJ2-3; TRBD2 matches at 7 bases. This CDR3 is 15 amino acids long. The junction had 4 bases not matched to a gene; V was cut back by 2 bases and J by 1 base. Germline V gives CDR1 SGDLS, CDR2 YYNGEE. The CDR3 loop is CASSVSGDRTDTQYF. In DNA form, the CDR3 reads TGTGCCAGCAGCGTCAGCGGGGACCGCACAGATACGCAGTATTTT.